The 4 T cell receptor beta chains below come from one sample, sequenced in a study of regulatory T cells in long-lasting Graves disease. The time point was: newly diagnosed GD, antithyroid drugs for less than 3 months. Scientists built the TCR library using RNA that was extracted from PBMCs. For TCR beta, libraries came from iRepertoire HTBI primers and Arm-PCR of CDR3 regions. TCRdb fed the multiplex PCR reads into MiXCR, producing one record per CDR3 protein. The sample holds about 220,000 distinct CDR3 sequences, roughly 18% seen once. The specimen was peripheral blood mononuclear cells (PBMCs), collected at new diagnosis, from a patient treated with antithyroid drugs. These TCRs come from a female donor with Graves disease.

The CDR3 sequence is CASSVGGVADTQYF. The DNA for the CDR3 is TGTGCCAGCAGCGTAGGGGGGGTAGCAGATACGCAGTATTTT. The rearrangement joins TRBV9 to TRBJ2-3; possibly TRBD2 for D (6 bases). The CDR3 spans 14 residues. Trimming removed 0 bases at V and 4 bases at J, with 9 bases between. Germline V gene data show CDR1 as SGDLS and CDR2 as YYNGEE.

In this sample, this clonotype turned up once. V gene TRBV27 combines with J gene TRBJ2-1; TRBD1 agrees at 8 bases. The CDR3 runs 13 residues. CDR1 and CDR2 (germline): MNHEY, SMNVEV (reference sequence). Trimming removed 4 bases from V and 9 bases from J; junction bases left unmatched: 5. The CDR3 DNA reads TGTGCCAGCAGTTCCACGACAGGGGCTGAGCAGTTCTTC. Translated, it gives CASSSTTGAEQFF.

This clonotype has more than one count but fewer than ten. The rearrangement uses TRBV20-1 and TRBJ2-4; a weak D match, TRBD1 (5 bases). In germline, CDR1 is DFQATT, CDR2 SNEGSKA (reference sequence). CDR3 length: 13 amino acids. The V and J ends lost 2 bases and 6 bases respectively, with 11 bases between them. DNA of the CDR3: TGCAGTGCTAGACAGGGCTGGGGAAACATTCAGTACTTC. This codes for CSARQGWGNIQYF.

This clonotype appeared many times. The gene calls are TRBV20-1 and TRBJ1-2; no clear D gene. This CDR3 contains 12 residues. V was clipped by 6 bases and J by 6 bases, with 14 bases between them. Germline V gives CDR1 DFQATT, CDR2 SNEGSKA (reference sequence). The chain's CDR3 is CSALNGRDGYTF. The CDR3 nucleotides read TGCAGTGCCCTTAACGGGAGGGATGGCTACACCTTC.